These 30 T cell receptor beta chains originate from one sample sequenced in a study of blood T cell repertoires in COVID-19. This table comes from immunoSEQ multiplex PCR, and its TCRdb copy is limited to in-frame clones, with some not included. The sample has about 170,000 clones; less than 90% are singletons. Material: peripheral blood. These receptors were collected from a man younger than 30 with active or convalescent COVID-19.

The table lists this clone with a count of one. This rearrangement joins TRBV7-9 to TRBJ2-3; 9 bases align to TRBD1. The CDR3 runs 16 residues. Germline trimming cut 6 bases from V and 1 base from J; bases unmatched to any gene: 8. Per germline, CDR1 SEHNR and CDR2 FQNEAQ (reference sequence). The CDR3 DNA follows: TGTGCCAGCAGATGGACAGGGGCAGGGCGCACAGATACGCAGTATTTT. It specifies CASRWTGAGRTDTQYF.

The genes are TRBV27 and TRBJ2-3, with no clear D. Trimming stripped 3 bases from V and 2 bases from J, with 9 bases between. The CDR3 length is 14 residues. Germline CDR1 MNHEY, CDR2 SMNVEV (reference sequence). In nucleotides, the CDR3 is TGTGCCAGCAGTTTTCAAACTGCCACAGATACGCAGTATTTT. This translates into CASSFQTATDTQYF.

The CDR3: CASSVGGPGANVLTF. The CDR3 nucleotides are TGTGCCAGCAGCGTAGGCGGTCCTGGGGCCAACGTCCTGACTTTC. The rearrangement joins TRBV9 to TRBJ2-6; D gene uncertain. The CDR3 totals 15 residues. Trimming removed 0 bases from V and 2 bases from J, with 6 bases in between. Per the germline V gene, CDR1 is SGDLS and CDR2 is YYNGEE.

This chain connects TRBV2 to TRBJ2-1; 9 bases line up with TRBD2. This CDR3 is 15 amino acids long. V trimming: 8 bases; J trimming: 6 bases; junction bases outside the gene matches: 11. CDR1 SNHLY and CDR2 FYNNEI come from the germline V gene. The CDR3 nucleotides are TGTGCCAGCTCCCTAGCGGGGCTCAGGAGCAATGAGCAGTTCTTC. Translation gives CASSLAGLRSNEQFF.

This chain's CDR3 is CASSLGTGVGEKLFF. CDR3 nucleotides: TGTGCCAGCAGCTTAGGAACAGGGGTCGGAGAAAAACTGTTTTTT. The genes are TRBV13 and TRBJ1-4; the match to TRBD1 covers 7 bases. Germline assignment: CDR1 PRHDT and CDR2 FYEKMQ (reference sequence). Unmatched junction bases numbered 6, after V lost 0 bases and J lost 8 bases. There are 15 residues in the CDR3. Full variable domain (rest looked up from reference TRBV13 and TRBJ1-4): AAGVIQSPRHLIKEKRETATLKCYPIPRHDTVYWYQQGPGQDPQFLISFYEKMQSDKGSIPDRFSAQQFSDYHSELNMSSLELGDSALYFCASSLGTGVGEKLFFGSGTQLSVL.

The V gene is TRBV7-6, the J gene TRBJ2-2; possible D gene TRBD2, 5 bases. Germline CDR1 reads SGHVS; CDR2 reads FNYEAQ. The V gene lost 2 bases and the J gene lost 0 bases, with 10 bases spanning the gap. CDR3 length: 16 amino acids. The CDR3 region has the DNA TGTGCCAGCAGCTTAAGAGGGCATACGAACACCGGGGAGCTGTTTTTT. Its translation is CASSLRGHTNTGELFF.

V usage is TRBV7-3 and J usage is TRBJ1-2; 7 bases align to TRBD1. Germline V gives CDR1 SGHTA, CDR2 FQGTGA. Trimming removed 0 bases from V and 7 bases from J; junction bases left unmatched: 8. The CDR3 has 15 amino acids. The CDR3 DNA follows: TGTGCCAGCAGCTTAACCGGGACAGCAACTGGTGGCTACACCTTC. It is translated as CASSLTGTATGGYTF.

The chain has TRBV5-6 and TRBJ1-2; TRBD1 matches at 9 bases. This CDR3 is 14 amino acids long. V shed 4 bases, J shed 4 bases, and the junction held 5 bases outside the gene matches. Germline V gives CDR1 SGHDT, CDR2 YYEEEE. The CDR3 loop is CASSEWDRVYGYTF. CDR3 coding DNA: TGTGCCAGCAGCGAATGGGACAGGGTCTATGGCTACACCTTC.

The chain couples TRBV7-3 to TRBJ2-1; 12 bases map to TRBD2. This CDR3 has 14 residues. From germline, CDR1 is SGHTA and CDR2 FQGTGA. The junction had 3 bases not matched to a gene; V was cut back by 5 bases and J by 7 bases. CDR3 bases: TGTGCCAGCAGCCTAGCGGGAGGGGAAAATGAGCAGTTCTTC. This sequence encodes CASSLAGGENEQFF.

The chain links TRBV19 to TRBJ1-2; D remains unclear. CDR3 length equals 13 residues. Germline V CDR1 and CDR2: LNHDA, SQIVND (reference sequence). Trimming took off 4 bases at V and 4 bases at J, with 10 bases between the two ends. The CDR3 loop is CASSTLTPYGYTF. CDR3 coding DNA: TGTGCCAGTAGTACCTTGACACCCTATGGCTACACCTTC.

The chain is built from TRBV19 and TRBJ2-7; 12 bases map to TRBD2. The CDR3 extends over 15 amino acids. Unmatched junction bases numbered 4, after V lost 4 bases and J lost 3 bases. Per the germline V gene, CDR1 is LNHDA and CDR2 is SQIVND (reference sequence). CDR3 bases: TGTGCCAGTAGTACCCGACTAGCGGGGGTCTACGAGCAGTACTTC. Translation gives CASSTRLAGVYEQYF.

The chain couples TRBV28 to TRBJ1-5, with TRBD1 matching over 8 bases. Losses at the gene ends were 3 bases for V and 4 bases for J; bases not matched to a gene: 5. Germline loops: CDR1 MDHEN, CDR2 SYDVKM. CDR3 size: 15 residues. The CDR3 here is CASSFQGARNQPQHF. The CDR3 region has the DNA TGTGCCAGCAGTTTCCAGGGGGCGCGGAATCAGCCCCAGCATTTT.

The V and J genes are TRBV3-1 (or the pseudogene TRBV3-2) and TRBJ2-5, with 10 bases identical to TRBD2. CDR1 is LGHDT, CDR2 YNNKEL, per germline (reference sequence). V shed 5 bases and J 2 bases; nucleotides not matched to a gene: 5. The CDR3 covers 15 residues. The CDR3 protein is CASSYLAGAQETQYF. In DNA form, the CDR3 reads TGTGCCAGCAGCTACCTAGCGGGGGCACAAGAGACCCAGTACTTC.

This clone was counted a single time. The chain links TRBV6-6 to TRBJ2-7; 7 bases agree with TRBD1. CDR3 size: 13 residues. In germline, CDR1 is MNHNY, CDR2 SVGAGI (reference sequence). V shed 6 bases and J 4 bases; nucleotides not matched to a gene: 6. CDR3: CASSSQGSYEQYF. The DNA of the CDR3 is TGTGCCAGCAGCTCACAGGGGTCGTACGAGCAGTACTTC.

The chain is built from TRBV6-5 and TRBJ1-4; D remains ambiguous. The CDR3 runs to 14 residues. Looked up from germline, CDR1 is MNHEY and CDR2 is SVGAGI. The ends were cut back, 0 bases at V and 10 bases at J, with 12 bases in the middle. In DNA form, the CDR3 reads TGTGCCAGCAGTTACTCGACGGAGTTGCGAAAACTGTTTTTT. Translating gives CASSYSTELRKLFF.

This chain joins TRBV19 and TRBJ2-3, with 11 bases fitting TRBD1. The CDR3 loop spans 14 amino acids. Unmatched junction bases numbered 6, after V lost 8 bases and J lost 5 bases. Germline V gives CDR1 LNHDA, CDR2 SQIVND (reference sequence). This chain's CDR3 is CASGGQGAGDTQYF. The CDR3 DNA reads TGTGCCAGTGGTGGACAGGGGGCAGGAGATACGCAGTATTTT.

V and J are TRBV10-3 and TRBJ2-1, with 7 bases aligning to TRBD2. This CDR3 contains 15 residues. Germline loops: CDR1 ENHRY, CDR2 SYGVKD. The V segment lost 6 bases and the J segment 8 bases; nucleotides outside the gene matches: 13. The CDR3 DNA sequence: TGTGCCATCAGCCAATCAGCGGGGAGGAGAGATGAGCAGTTCTTC. It encodes CAISQSAGRRDEQFF.

The V gene is TRBV18, the J gene TRBJ1-5; no reliable D call. The ends were cut back, 5 bases at V and 4 bases at J, with 12 bases in the middle. The germline gives CDR1 KGHSH, CDR2 LQKENI. This CDR3 contains 14 residues. The CDR3 sequence: CASSGRGGNQPQHF. CDR3 coding DNA: TGTGCCAGCTCAGGGCGGGGAGGAAATCAGCCCCAGCATTTT. The whole variable domain, remainder taken from reference TRBV18 and TRBJ1-5, is NAGVMQNPRHLVRRRGQEARLRCSPMKGHSHVYWYRQLPEEGLKFMVYLQKENIIDESGMPKERFSAEFPKEGPSILRIQQVVRGDSAAYFCASSGRGGNQPQHFGDGTRLSIL.

The gene calls are TRBV6-5 and TRBJ2-1; 10 positions agree with TRBD2. CDR3 length: 13 amino acids. V dropped 0 bases and J dropped 13; count of bases not matched to a gene: 3. The V gene's germline CDR1 is MNHEY and CDR2 SVGAGI. The CDR3 reads CASSYSERGGQFF. CDR3 in DNA: TGTGCCAGCAGTTACTCGGAGCGGGGGGGCCAGTTCTTC.

The V and J genes are TRBV7-8 and TRBJ2-3, with 16 bases matching TRBD2. Per the germline V gene, CDR1 is SGHVS and CDR2 is FQNEAQ. The CDR3 is made up of 20 amino acids. V dropped 0 bases and J dropped 3; count of bases not matched to a gene: 9. This CDR3 is CASSLASPGLAGGRTDTQYF. For the CDR3, the DNA is TGTGCCAGCAGCTTAGCGAGTCCGGGACTAGCGGGAGGGCGAACAGATACGCAGTATTTT.

V and J are TRBV7-2 and TRBJ1-2; 9 positions agree with TRBD1. The CDR3 is made up of 15 amino acids. Germline assignment: CDR1 SGHTA and CDR2 FQGNSA. V gave up 5 bases and J gave up 8 bases; unmatched junction bases: 12. The CDR3 here is CASSATGGAGGGYTF. As DNA, the CDR3 is TGTGCCAGCAGCGCAACAGGGGGCGCGGGTGGGGGCTACACCTTC.

This clone was observed once. This rearrangement joins TRBV28 to TRBJ1-4, with TRBD1 as a possible D gene (6 bases). This CDR3 has 17 amino acids. Between the trimmed V and J ends, which lost 4 bases and 3 bases, there was a span of 18 bases. Germline CDR1 is MDHEN and CDR2 is SYDVKM. In DNA form, the CDR3 reads TGTGCCAGCAGTTCGGACCGGCACAGGGCAGCTAATGAAAAACTGTTTTTT. Translating gives CASSSDRHRAANEKLFF.

The V call is TRBV7-8, the J call TRBJ1-2, with 10 positions matching TRBD1. Germline V gives CDR1 SGHVS, CDR2 FQNEAQ. The CDR3 length is 17 residues. V was pared by 5 bases and J by 3 bases, with 12 bases of the junction left unmatched. This chain's CDR3 is CASSPGGQGTTYYGYTF. The CDR3 DNA reads TGTGCCAGCAGCCCAGGGGGACAGGGGACCACCTACTATGGCTACACCTTC.

The CDR3 protein is CATDGDRASTEAFF. In DNA, the CDR3 is TGTGCCACGGATGGGGACAGGGCTAGCACTGAAGCTTTCTTT. The rearrangement joins TRBV21-1 to TRBJ1-1; TRBD1, the D gene given by the table, was not confirmed from the DNA. TRBV21-1 is reported as a pseudogene. This CDR3 contains 14 residues.

CDR3 DNA sequence: TGCGCCAGCAGCTTGGGGACAGGGAGATCCACCGGGGAGCTGTTTTTT. Protein sequence: CASSLGTGRSTGELFF. V usage is TRBV5-1 and J usage is TRBJ2-2, with TRBD1 matching 8 bases. There are 16 residues in the CDR3. Germline V gene data show CDR1 as SGHRS and CDR2 as YFSETQ. The trim removed 0 bases at V and 4 bases at J, leaving 5 bases unmatched.

The chain combines TRBV2 with TRBJ2-7; weak D call: TRBD2 (6 bases). CDR3 length equals 14 residues. V lost 11 bases, J lost 6 bases, and 23 bases lay in between. Germline loops: CDR1 SNHLY, CDR2 FYNNEI. Written as DNA, the CDR3 is TGTGCCTACGCTGGGACTCAAGTTGGGCGCGAGCAGTACTTC. Protein product: CAYAGTQVGREQYF. The variable domain in full, with the rest retrieved from reference TRBV2 and TRBJ2-7, is EPEVTQTPSHQVTQMGQEVILRCVPISNHLYFYWYRQILGQKVEFLVSFYNNEISEKSEIFDDQFSVERPDGSNFTLKIRSTKLEDSAMYFCAYAGTQVGREQYFGPGTRLTVT.

This chain uses TRBV10-3 with TRBJ1-2; D ambiguous. V lost 0 bases and J 8 bases, leaving 16 bases between the germline ends. Looked up from germline, CDR1 is ENHRY and CDR2 is SYGVKD. The CDR3 is 15 amino acids. The CDR3 nucleotides are TGTGCCATCAGTGAGTCGTATCGGGAGGATAAGGGCTACACCTTC. Its translation: CAISESYREDKGYTF.

The chain joins TRBV2 to TRBJ1-1; D perhaps matches TRBD1 (6 bases). This CDR3 contains 14 residues. Trimming shortened V by 8 bases and J by 7 bases, and 20 bases separated the two germline ends. Per the germline V gene, CDR1 is SNHLY and CDR2 is FYNNEI. CDR3 region: CASGLQYRANEAFF. In DNA form, the CDR3 reads TGTGCCAGCGGCCTGCAGTACAGGGCTAATGAAGCTTTCTTT.

This rearrangement joins TRBV11-2 to TRBJ1-1, with D unclear. CDR3 length equals 14 residues. The germline V gene has CDR1 SGHAT and CDR2 FQNNGV. The V end was cut by 0 bases, the J end by 2 bases, with 7 bases between. CDR3 protein: CASSLDSPNTEAFF. The CDR3 region has the DNA TGTGCCAGCAGCTTAGATTCCCCAAACACTGAAGCTTTCTTT.

The V call is TRBV19, the J call TRBJ1-4; 7 positions match TRBD1. Per the germline V gene, CDR1 is LNHDA and CDR2 is SQIVND (reference sequence). The V gene end was trimmed by 8 bases and the J gene end by 8 bases; junction bases not matched to a gene: 8. CDR3 length equals 13 residues. Here the CDR3 DNA reads TGTGCCAGTGGGTACAGGGGAGAAGAAAAACTGTTTTTT. Its protein is CASGYRGEEKLFF.